This passage covers 5 T cell receptor beta chains from one sample sequenced in a study of blood T cell repertoires in COVID-19. Sequencing was performed with immunoSEQ multiplex PCR; in TCRdb, only in-frame clones are kept and a portion is missing. The profile shows 62,000 or so clones, over 80% of them singletons. The sequencing sample was made of peripheral blood. These receptors originate from a human donor in a cohort sampled during active COVID-19.

The chain couples TRBV28 to TRBJ1-6; D remains unclear. CDR3 size: 14 residues. Germline loops: CDR1 MDHEN, CDR2 SYDVKM. V was cut by 6 bases and J by 6 bases, with 12 bases left in between. CDR3 sequence (DNA): TGTGCCAGCAGATTCGTCAGTGGTAATTCACCCCTCCACTTT. Its protein product is CASRFVSGNSPLHF.

This clone was observed once. The gene calls are TRBV30 and TRBJ2-2; TRBD2 matches at 7 bases. This CDR3 spans 15 amino acids. The germline CDR1 and CDR2 sequences are GTSNPN and SVGIG (reference sequence). After removal of 1 base from V and 3 bases from J, the junction contained 5 bases not matched to a gene. CDR3 sequence: CAWSAGGQDTGELFF. CDR3 nucleotide sequence: TGTGCCTGGAGTGCGGGGGGTCAGGACACCGGGGAGCTGTTTTTT.

This sequence joins TRBV4-1 and TRBJ2-7; TRBD2 agrees at 12 bases. Per germline, CDR1 MGHRA and CDR2 YSYEKL. V trimming: 2 bases; J trimming: 6 bases; junction bases outside the gene matches: 5. This CDR3 region has 15 residues. CDR3 nucleotides: TGCGCCAGCAGCCAAACGACTAGCGGGAGTTTCGAGCAGTACTTC. Translating it yields CASSQTTSGSFEQYF.

This rearrangement joins TRBV28 to TRBJ1-1, with TRBD1 matching 7 bases. The CDR3 sequence is 11 residues long. The V gene end was trimmed by 10 bases and the J gene end by 4 bases; junction bases not matched to a gene: 3. Germline CDR1 MDHEN, CDR2 SYDVKM. The CDR3 here is CAIQGRTEAFF. CDR3 DNA sequence: TGTGCCATACAGGGGCGCACTGAAGCTTTCTTT. Together with reference TRBV28 and TRBJ1-1, the CDR3 gives the full variable domain: DVKVTQSSRYLVKRTGEKVFLECVQDMDHENMFWYRQDPGLGLRLIYFSYDVKMKEKGDIPEGYSVSREKKERFSLILESASTNQTSMYLCAIQGRTEAFFGQGTRLTVV.

The chain combines TRBV27 with TRBJ1-2; 8 bases are shared with TRBD1. The junction had 6 bases not matched to a gene; V was cut back by 5 bases and J by 7 bases. This CDR3 is built from 13 residues. Germline CDR1 reads MNHEY; CDR2 reads SMNVEV (reference sequence). The CDR3 DNA reads TGTGCCAGCAGTCCATGGACAGGGAGTGGCTACACCTTC. Encoded protein: CASSPWTGSGYTF.